The clone carrying this T cell receptor (beta chain) was observed at least ten times. Its antigen remains unknown. Researchers attached unique molecular identifiers to individual cDNA molecules. TCRdb reprocessed the 5' RACE reads with MiXCR, giving one entry per CDR3 protein. The sample includes about 62,000 distinct CDR3 sequences, about 9.3% of them seen just once. The CDR3 runs to 15 residues. V was cut by 5 bases and J by 0 bases, with 11 bases left in between. Germline V lookup: CDR1 SEHNR, CDR2 FQNEAQ (reference sequence). These data are taken from a study of early T cells in non-severe SARS-CoV-2 infection. Study-wide findings and caveats: VDJdb matching favored anti-spike CD8 responses, missing private and CD4 specificities.

This TCR came from an adult who was a healthcare worker with PCR-confirmed SARS-CoV-2 infection or an uninfected control (not recorded which). The genes are TRBV7-9 and TRBJ2-1, with unresolved D. The sequenced material came from whole blood. In DNA, the CDR3 is TGTGCCAGCAGCACGCAGGTTCTCTCCTACAATGAGCAGTTCTTC. The encoded protein is CASSTQVLSYNEQFF.